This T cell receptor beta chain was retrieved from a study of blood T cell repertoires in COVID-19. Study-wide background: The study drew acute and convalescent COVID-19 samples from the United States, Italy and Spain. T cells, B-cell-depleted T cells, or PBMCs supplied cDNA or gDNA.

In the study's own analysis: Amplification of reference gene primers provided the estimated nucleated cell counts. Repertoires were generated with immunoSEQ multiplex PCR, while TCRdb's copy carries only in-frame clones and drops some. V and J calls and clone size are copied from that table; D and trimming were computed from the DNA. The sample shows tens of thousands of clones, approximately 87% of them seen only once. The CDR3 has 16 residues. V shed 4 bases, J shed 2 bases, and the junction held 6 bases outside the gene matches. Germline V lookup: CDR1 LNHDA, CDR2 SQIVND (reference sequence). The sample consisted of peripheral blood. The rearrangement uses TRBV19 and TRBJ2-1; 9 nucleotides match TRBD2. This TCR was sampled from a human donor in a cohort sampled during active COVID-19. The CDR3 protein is CASSKSSGAPYNEQFF. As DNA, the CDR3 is TGTGCCAGTAGTAAGTCTAGCGGGGCCCCCTACAATGAGCAGTTCTTC.